This is a list of T cell receptor beta chains from one sample in a study of blood T cell repertoires in COVID-19. The data were produced by immunoSEQ multiplex PCR, yet TCRdb's version contains in-frame clones alone and is incomplete. The table lists about 75,000 clones, about 79% of them singletons. The material sequenced was peripheral blood. The receptors derive from a woman in her 50s with acute or convalescent COVID-19. Each CDR3 is given with its conserved first and last residue. Fields, in order: clone size, J gene, D gene, V gene, CDR3 protein, CDR3 DNA. A D gene is named only where the DNA matches it firmly. Size is stated for part of the rows, as once, few or many counts, or as a class when the clone is expanded.

clone_size: NA; j_call: TRBJ1-1; d_call: NA; v_call: TRBV18; cdr3_aa: CASSPLAGEGTEAFF; cdr3_nt: TGTGCCAGCTCACCACTCGCAGGCGAAGGCACTGAAGCTTTCTTT
clone_size: NA; j_call: TRBJ2-2; d_call: TRBD2; v_call: TRBV10-3; cdr3_aa: CATKTSLNTGELFF; cdr3_nt: TGTGCCACGAAGACTAGCTTAAACACCGGGGAGCTGTTTTTT
clone_size: NA; j_call: TRBJ1-4; d_call: NA; v_call: TRBV18; cdr3_aa: CASSTKGGANEKLFF; cdr3_nt: TGTGCCAGCTCGACAAAAGGGGGAGCTAATGAAAAACTGTTTTTT
clone_size: NA; j_call: TRBJ2-2; d_call: TRBD2; v_call: TRBV5-1; cdr3_aa: CASRLGTSDTGELFF; cdr3_nt: TGCGCCAGCAGGTTGGGCACTAGCGACACCGGGGAGCTGTTTTTT
clone_size: NA; j_call: TRBJ2-7; d_call: TRBD1; v_call: TRBV5-1; cdr3_aa: CASGTGQSGSYEQYF; cdr3_nt: TGCGCCAGCGGAACGGGACAGTCAGGATCCTACGAGCAGTACTTC
clone_size: NA; j_call: TRBJ1-1; d_call: NA; v_call: TRBV9; cdr3_aa: CASSVGQTGTEAFF; cdr3_nt: TGTGCCAGCAGCGTAGGACAGACCGGCACTGAAGCTTTCTTT
clone_size: NA; j_call: TRBJ2-3; d_call: NA; v_call: TRBV7-3; cdr3_aa: CASSPLVGRAQVAQYF; cdr3_nt: TGTGCCAGCAGCCCCTTGGTGGGCAGGGCCCAAGTGGCGCAGTATTTT
clone_size: NA; j_call: TRBJ2-7; d_call: NA; v_call: TRBV7-2; cdr3_aa: CASSLAGQNEQYF; cdr3_nt: TGTGCCAGCAGCTTGGCGGGACAGAACGAGCAGTACTTC
clone_size: once; j_call: TRBJ2-5; d_call: TRBD1; v_call: TRBV6-5; cdr3_aa: CASVPGQVNQETQYF; cdr3_nt: TGTGCCAGCGTTCCGGGACAGGTGAATCAAGAGACCCAGTACTTC
clone_size: NA; j_call: TRBJ1-2; d_call: NA; v_call: TRBV25-1; cdr3_aa: CASSGGGGYTF; cdr3_nt: TGTGCCAGCAGTGGAGGAGGGGGCTACACCTTC
clone_size: NA; j_call: TRBJ1-4; d_call: TRBD1; v_call: TRBV6-5; cdr3_aa: CASSYSPGTGTGKLFF; cdr3_nt: TGTGCCAGCAGTTACTCACCCGGGACAGGGACGGGGAAACTGTTTTTT
clone_size: NA; j_call: TRBJ1-6; d_call: TRBD1; v_call: TRBV27; cdr3_aa: CASSSRGTGRPLHF; cdr3_nt: TGTGCCAGCAGCTCACGGGGGACAGGCCGTCCCCTCCACTTT
clone_size: NA; j_call: TRBJ1-6; d_call: NA; v_call: TRBV7-3; cdr3_aa: CASSLSSGLRSPLHF; cdr3_nt: TGTGCCAGCAGCCTCTCTTCGGGATTAAGGTCACCCCTCCACTTT
clone_size: NA; j_call: TRBJ2-7; d_call: NA; v_call: TRBV12-3/TRBV12-4; cdr3_aa: CASSFYGSNEQYF; cdr3_nt: TGTGCCAGCAGTTTCTACGGGAGTAACGAGCAGTACTTC
clone_size: NA; j_call: TRBJ2-2; d_call: TRBD1; v_call: TRBV7-9; cdr3_aa: CASSLTGGFTGELFF; cdr3_nt: TGTGCCAGCAGCCTGACAGGGGGCTTCACCGGGGAGCTGTTTTTT
clone_size: NA; j_call: TRBJ2-1; d_call: TRBD2; v_call: TRBV6-4; cdr3_aa: CASSVGLAGNNEQFF; cdr3_nt: TGTGCCAGCAGTGTGGGACTAGCGGGGAACAATGAGCAGTTCTTC
clone_size: NA; j_call: TRBJ2-2; d_call: NA; v_call: TRBV5-4; cdr3_aa: CASSPGTPNTGELFF; cdr3_nt: TGTGCCAGCAGCCCCGGGACTCCGAACACCGGGGAGCTGTTTTTT
clone_size: NA; j_call: TRBJ1-6; d_call: NA; v_call: TRBV9; cdr3_aa: CASSAVQTPWDSPLHF; cdr3_nt: TGTGCCAGCAGCGCAGTACAGACCCCGTGGGATTCACCCCTCCACTTT
clone_size: NA; j_call: TRBJ2-4; d_call: TRBD2; v_call: TRBV27; cdr3_aa: CASRVTSGRAVGKNIQYF; cdr3_nt: TGTGCCAGCAGGGTTACTAGCGGGAGGGCCGTGGGCAAAAACATTCAGTACTTC
clone_size: NA; j_call: TRBJ2-2; d_call: TRBD2; v_call: TRBV5-6; cdr3_aa: CASSFGLAGATNTGELFF; cdr3_nt: TGTGCCAGCAGCTTTGGACTAGCGGGGGCAACGAACACCGGGGAGCTGTTTTTT
clone_size: few; j_call: TRBJ1-6; d_call: TRBD1; v_call: TRBV2; cdr3_aa: CASTADRGYNSPLHF; cdr3_nt: TGTGCCAGCACTGCGGACAGGGGCTATAATTCACCCCTCCACTTT
clone_size: NA; j_call: TRBJ1-1; d_call: TRBD1; v_call: TRBV5-1; cdr3_aa: CASSLGQGLFEAFF; cdr3_nt: TGCGCCAGCAGCTTAGGACAGGGGTTATTTGAAGCTTTCTTT
clone_size: NA; j_call: TRBJ2-2; d_call: TRBD2; v_call: TRBV5-1; cdr3_aa: CASSSLPFTGLADPGELFF; cdr3_nt: TGCGCCAGCAGCTCGCTTCCCTTCACAGGACTAGCGGATCCCGGGGAGCTGTTTTTT
clone_size: NA; j_call: TRBJ2-3; d_call: NA; v_call: TRBV5-1; cdr3_aa: CASSFRGTSLDTQYF; cdr3_nt: TGCGCCAGCAGCTTTAGAGGTACTAGCCTAGATACGCAGTATTTT
clone_size: few; j_call: TRBJ1-2; d_call: TRBD1; v_call: TRBV5-6; cdr3_aa: CASSSFSGGRYGYTF; cdr3_nt: TGTGCCAGCAGCTCCTTTTCAGGGGGCCGCTATGGCTACACCTTC
clone_size: few; j_call: TRBJ1-5; d_call: NA; v_call: TRBV9; cdr3_aa: CASSVGPLSNQPQHF; cdr3_nt: TGTGCCAGCAGCGTAGGGCCCCTTAGCAATCAGCCCCAGCATTTT
clone_size: NA; j_call: TRBJ2-1; d_call: TRBD2; v_call: TRBV9; cdr3_aa: CASSVEEGLAGVYEQFF; cdr3_nt: TGTGCCAGCAGCGTAGAAGAGGGACTAGCGGGAGTCTATGAGCAGTTCTTC
clone_size: few; j_call: TRBJ1-5; d_call: TRBD1; v_call: TRBV23-1; cdr3_aa: CARPGGCGPQHF; cdr3_nt: TGCGCCAGGCCAGGGGGATGTGGGCCCCAGCATTTT
clone_size: NA; j_call: TRBJ1-3; d_call: TRBD1; v_call: TRBV10-1; cdr3_aa: CASSESRKGTGESGNTIYF; cdr3_nt: TGCGCCAGCAGTGAGTCACGAAAGGGGACAGGGGAGTCCGGAAACACCATATATTTT
clone_size: few; j_call: TRBJ1-3; d_call: NA; v_call: TRBV7-2; cdr3_aa: CASRRDSGNTIYF; cdr3_nt: TGTGCCAGCAGACGGGACTCTGGAAACACCATATATTTT
clone_size: once; j_call: TRBJ1-1; d_call: NA; v_call: TRBV5-5; cdr3_aa: CASSLIAEAFF; cdr3_nt: TGTGCCAGCAGCTTGATCGCTGAAGCTTTCTTT
clone_size: once; j_call: TRBJ1-6; d_call: TRBD1; v_call: TRBV24-1; cdr3_aa: CATSDPGQAGWPNSPLHF; cdr3_nt: TGCGCCACCAGTGACCCGGGACAGGCCGGCTGGCCTAATTCACCCCTCCACTTT
clone_size: NA; j_call: TRBJ2-5; d_call: NA; v_call: TRBV7-8; cdr3_aa: CASSLIGVGETQYF; cdr3_nt: TGTGCCAGCAGCTTAATCGGGGTTGGAGAGACCCAGTACTTC
clone_size: NA; j_call: TRBJ2-3; d_call: NA; v_call: TRBV5-8; cdr3_aa: CASSPPWPVTDTQYF; cdr3_nt: TGTGCCAGCAGCCCCCCGTGGCCAGTCACAGATACGCAGTATTTT
clone_size: NA; j_call: TRBJ1-1; d_call: NA; v_call: TRBV6-5; cdr3_aa: CASSYSSQDTEAFF; cdr3_nt: TGTGCCAGCAGTTACTCTAGCCAAGACACTGAAGCTTTCTTT
clone_size: NA; j_call: TRBJ2-1; d_call: TRBD2; v_call: TRBV7-9; cdr3_aa: CASSLTGLAGNNEQFF; cdr3_nt: TGTGCCAGCAGCTTAACGGGACTAGCGGGAAACAATGAGCAGTTCTTC
clone_size: NA; j_call: TRBJ2-5; d_call: NA; v_call: TRBV28; cdr3_aa: CASRERRGRETQYF; cdr3_nt: TGTGCCAGCAGGGAGCGGAGAGGGAGGGAGACCCAGTACTTC
clone_size: NA; j_call: TRBJ1-6; d_call: TRBD1; v_call: TRBV4-1; cdr3_aa: CASSRTGTGGPLGSPLHF; cdr3_nt: TGCGCCAGCAGCCGAACCGGGACAGGGGGACCCCTCGGTTCACCCCTCCACTTT
clone_size: NA; j_call: TRBJ1-5; d_call: NA; v_call: TRBV19; cdr3_aa: CASSIVSHSNQPQHF; cdr3_nt: TGTGCCAGTAGTATAGTTTCCCATAGCAATCAGCCCCAGCATTTT
clone_size: NA; j_call: TRBJ2-7; d_call: NA; v_call: TRBV6-1; cdr3_aa: CASSEGTETTGRYEEQYF; cdr3_nt: TGTGCCAGCAGTGAAGGGACAGAAACTACGGGCCGATACGAGGAGCAGTACTTC
clone_size: NA; j_call: TRBJ2-5; d_call: TRBD2; v_call: TRBV7-2; cdr3_aa: CASSLGGHPQETQYF; cdr3_nt: TGTGCCAGCAGTCTGGGAGGGCATCCGCAAGAGACCCAGTACTTC
clone_size: NA; j_call: TRBJ1-1; d_call: NA; v_call: TRBV4-2; cdr3_aa: CASSQQTRAEAFF; cdr3_nt: TGTGCCAGCAGCCAACAGACACGAGCTGAAGCTTTCTTT
clone_size: NA; j_call: TRBJ1-2; d_call: NA; v_call: TRBV19; cdr3_aa: CASSTRTVVGGYTF; cdr3_nt: TGTGCCAGTAGTACAAGGACAGTCGTAGGGGGCTACACCTTC
clone_size: NA; j_call: TRBJ1-2; d_call: NA; v_call: TRBV3-1/TRBV3-2; cdr3_aa: CASSQDSNYGYTF; cdr3_nt: TGTGCCAGCAGCCAAGACAGTAACTATGGCTACACCTTC
clone_size: NA; j_call: TRBJ1-2; d_call: NA; v_call: TRBV28; cdr3_aa: CASSLSLPALGTF; cdr3_nt: TGTGCCAGCAGTTTATCGCTTCCCGCCCTCGGCACCTTC
clone_size: NA; j_call: TRBJ1-1; d_call: NA; v_call: TRBV28; cdr3_aa: CASSWGGAEAFF; cdr3_nt: TGTGCCAGCAGTTGGGGCGGGGCTGAAGCTTTCTTT
clone_size: NA; j_call: TRBJ2-6; d_call: NA; v_call: TRBV21-1; cdr3_aa: CASSLPRGRGGANVLTF; cdr3_nt: TGTGCCAGCAGCCTCCCCCGGGGGAGAGGTGGGGCCAACGTCCTGACTTTC
clone_size: NA; j_call: TRBJ1-4; d_call: NA; v_call: TRBV6-4; cdr3_aa: CASGAVGVTNEKLFF; cdr3_nt: TGTGCCAGCGGGGCTGTTGGGGTTACTAATGAAAAACTGTTTTTT
clone_size: NA; j_call: TRBJ2-1; d_call: TRBD1; v_call: TRBV5-1; cdr3_aa: CASSNRDRGPSYNEQFF; cdr3_nt: TGCGCCAGCAGCAACCGGGACAGGGGGCCCTCGTACAATGAGCAGTTCTTC
clone_size: NA; j_call: TRBJ2-5; d_call: NA; v_call: TRBV10-3; cdr3_aa: CAISGASGEGVKYF; cdr3_nt: TGTGCCATCAGTGGGGCGTCCGGGGAGGGGGTTAAGTACTTC
clone_size: NA; j_call: TRBJ1-1; d_call: NA; v_call: TRBV6-5; cdr3_aa: CASSYGRTLNTEAFF; cdr3_nt: TGTGCCAGCAGTTACGGGCGGACATTGAACACTGAAGCTTTCTTT
clone_size: NA; j_call: TRBJ2-1; d_call: TRBD2; v_call: TRBV7-6; cdr3_aa: CASSLRGLTSPSRSYNEQFF; cdr3_nt: TGTGCCAGCAGCTTAAGGGGACTGACTAGCCCTTCTCGATCCTACAATGAGCAGTTCTTC
clone_size: NA; j_call: TRBJ2-1; d_call: NA; v_call: TRBV4-2; cdr3_aa: CASSQDSSSAVF; cdr3_nt: TGTGCCAGCAGCCAAGACTCTAGTTCCGCGGTCTTC
clone_size: NA; j_call: TRBJ2-5; d_call: NA; v_call: TRBV28; cdr3_aa: CASSLWDFKETQYF; cdr3_nt: TGTGCCAGCAGTTTATGGGACTTTAAAGAGACCCAGTACTTC
clone_size: NA; j_call: TRBJ2-7; d_call: TRBD2; v_call: TRBV12-5; cdr3_aa: CASGLAQSLPGLADTYEQYF; cdr3_nt: TGTGCTAGTGGTTTGGCGCAGAGCCTACCGGGACTAGCGGACACCTACGAGCAGTACTTC
clone_size: NA; j_call: TRBJ2-3; d_call: NA; v_call: TRBV28; cdr3_aa: CASSTTKGPDTQYF; cdr3_nt: TGTGCCAGCTCGACCACCAAGGGGCCAGATACGCAGTATTTT
clone_size: NA; j_call: TRBJ1-5; d_call: NA; v_call: TRBV18; cdr3_aa: CASSPEEQPQHF; cdr3_nt: TGTGCCAGCTCACCGGAGGAGCAGCCCCAGCATTTT
clone_size: NA; j_call: TRBJ2-2; d_call: TRBD2; v_call: TRBV5-1; cdr3_aa: CASKPGLAGGAGELFF; cdr3_nt: TGCGCCAGCAAACCGGGACTAGCGGGAGGGGCCGGGGAGCTGTTTTTT
clone_size: NA; j_call: TRBJ2-7; d_call: NA; v_call: TRBV7-9; cdr3_aa: CASSKPQGPQLHEQYF; cdr3_nt: TGTGCCAGCAGTAAGCCCCAGGGCCCACAGCTCCACGAGCAGTACTTC